Following are 22 T cell receptor beta chains from one sample sequenced in a study of early T cells in non-severe SARS-CoV-2 infection. TCRdb re-called the 5' RACE reads through MiXCR, storing one row per CDR3 protein. Here the sample spans 68,000 or so distinct CDR3 sequences, under 15% being singletons. Sequencing input: whole blood. These receptors all come from an adult who was a healthcare worker with PCR-confirmed SARS-CoV-2 infection or an uninfected control (not recorded which).

This clonotype was observed at least ten times. This chain joins TRBV6-2 or TRBV6-3 and TRBJ1-6; D unresolved. Germline assignment: CDR1 MNHEY and CDR2 SVGEGT. This CDR3 has 16 amino acids. Trimming left V 2 bases short and J 0 bases short, with 8 bases between. CDR3 in amino acids: CASSYAGLSYNSPLHF. CDR3 bases: TGTGCCAGCAGTTACGCCGGTCTCTCCTATAATTCACCCCTCCACTTT.

This clonotype appeared many times. The CDR3: CASTGTGEKYGYTF. For the CDR3, the DNA is TGTGCCAGTACCGGGACAGGGGAGAAGTATGGCTACACCTTC. This chain joins TRBV19 and TRBJ1-2; TRBD1 matches at 10 bases. Trimming took 7 bases from V and 5 from J; bases not matched to a gene: 7. The CDR3 contains 14 residues. The germline V gene encodes CDR1 LNHDA and CDR2 SQIVND (reference sequence).

The chain combines TRBV6-2 or TRBV6-3 with TRBJ2-1, with 8 positions matching TRBD1. This CDR3 region has 12 residues. The germline gives CDR1 MNHEY, CDR2 SVGEGT. Trimming at V came to 4 bases and at J to 9 bases, leaving 2 bases not matched to a gene. The CDR3 DNA reads TGTGCCAGCAGTTCCAGGGGGCGTGAGCAGTTCTTC. Amino acid sequence: CASSSRGREQFF.

This clonotype has at least ten counts. This chain joins TRBV6-2 or TRBV6-3 and TRBJ2-7; TRBD2 aligns across 7 bases. Germline CDR1 is MNHEY and CDR2 is SVGEGT. After removal of 7 bases from V and 1 base from J, the junction contained 10 bases not matched to a gene. This CDR3 is 15 amino acids long. The CDR3 coding sequence is TGTGCCAGCACCAGCTGGGGGGGGACGTCCTACGAGCAGTACTTC. Translated, it gives CASTSWGGTSYEQYF.

Concerning this clonotype: This may be a read error, as it is one base from a much larger clone. The chain recombines TRBV2 with TRBJ1-2, with 9 nucleotides matching TRBD1. The length of the CDR3 is 14 residues. Per germline, CDR1 SNHLY and CDR2 FYNNEI. CDR3 sequence (DNA): TGTCCCAGCAGTGTATTGGGACAGGGCTATGGCTACACCTTC. It codes for CPSSVLGQGYGYTF.

This clonotype was seen at least ten times. The V and J genes are TRBV19 and TRBJ2-1, with D uncertain. The CDR3 consists of 16 residues. V gave up 6 bases and J gave up 8 bases, with 23 bases separating them. Germline V CDR1 and CDR2: LNHDA, SQIVND (reference sequence). The CDR3 loop is CASSLDLTERLDEQFF. The CDR3 DNA reads TGTGCCAGTAGCTTGGACCTGACGGAACGGTTGGATGAGCAGTTCTTC.

This clonotype came up a few times. The chain is built from TRBV2 and TRBJ1-6; D perhaps matches TRBD1 (6 bases). Germline-derived CDR1 and CDR2 are SNHLY and FYNNEI. Trimming took off 1 base at V and 5 bases at J, with 12 bases between the two ends. The CDR3 runs 16 residues. This CDR3 reads CASSEGQGINNSPLHF. In nucleotides, the CDR3 is TGTGCCAGCAGTGAAGGGCAGGGGATTAATAATTCACCCCTCCACTTT.

Note on this clonotype: Since a much larger clone is just one base distant, this may be a read error. The chain couples TRBV20-1 to TRBJ1-1, with 8 nucleotides matching TRBD1. Germline lookup yields CDR1 DFQATT and CDR2 SNEGSKA (reference sequence). This CDR3 is built from 14 residues. The CDR3: CSARGQVMNAEAFF. In DNA form, the CDR3 reads TGCAGTGCTAGGGGACAGGTTATGAACGCTGAAGCTTTCTTT.

This clonotype was recorded many times. The chain has TRBV6-2 or TRBV6-3 and TRBJ2-5; 7 nucleotides align to TRBD2. With V trimmed by 2 bases and J by 1 base, 1 base remained unmatched. The CDR3 covers 14 residues. Germline V gene sequence: CDR1 MNHEY, CDR2 SVGEGT. The CDR3 nucleotides read TGTGCCAGCAGTTACGGGGGGGGCCAAGAGACCCAGTACTTC. Amino acids: CASSYGGGQETQYF.

In this sample, this clonotype turned up a few times. The chain is built from TRBV5-1 and TRBJ1-6, with 9 bases matching TRBD1. CDR3 size: 14 residues. The ends lost 6 bases at V and 6 bases at J; junction bases unmatched: 4. Germline lookup yields CDR1 SGHRS and CDR2 YFSETQ. The CDR3 is CASTAGQGNSPLHF. CDR3 DNA: TGCGCCAGCACGGCGGGACAGGGTAATTCACCCCTCCACTTT.

This chain uses TRBV7-9 with TRBJ1-5; D is unresolved. Trimming shortened V by 4 bases and J by 5 bases, and 15 bases separated the two germline ends. The germline V gene encodes CDR1 SEHNR and CDR2 FQNEAQ (reference sequence). The CDR3 covers 15 residues. CDR3 residues: CASSSDGRGDQPQHF. As DNA, the CDR3 is TGTGCCAGCAGCTCTGACGGACGAGGCGATCAGCCCCAGCATTTT.

This clonotype appeared many times. V and J are TRBV4-1 and TRBJ2-7; 9 positions agree with TRBD1. Per germline, CDR1 MGHRA and CDR2 YSYEKL. Trimming cost V 0 bases and J 6 bases; bases outside gene matches: 6. This CDR3 comprises 15 residues. The CDR3 sequence: CASSQEPGQGSEQYF. In DNA, the CDR3 is TGCGCCAGCAGCCAAGAACCCGGACAGGGGTCCGAGCAGTACTTC.

This clonotype showed up just a few times. CDR3 coding DNA: TGTGCCATCAGGTGGGGGGGCGAAGAGACCCAGTACTTC. It encodes CAIRWGGEETQYF. The V gene is TRBV10-3, the J gene TRBJ2-5; D possibly corresponds to TRBD2 (7 bases). The CDR3 spans 13 residues. Trimming cost V 6 bases and J 3 bases, with 11 bases left between them. Germline V gene sequence: CDR1 ENHRY, CDR2 SYGVKD.

This clonotype was counted ten times or more. V and J are TRBV19 and TRBJ1-2; the D gene is possibly TRBD1 (5 bases). Germline assignment: CDR1 LNHDA and CDR2 SQIVND (reference sequence). V was cut by 7 bases and J by 3 bases, with 12 bases left in between. The CDR3 totals 13 residues. CDR3 amino acids: CASTGADDYGYTF. The CDR3 DNA reads TGTGCCAGTACCGGGGCAGACGACTATGGCTACACCTTC.

The chain has TRBV29-1 and TRBJ2-2, with D possibly TRBD1 on 6 matching bases. The germline V and J ends were trimmed by 1 base and 4 bases, with 13 bases remaining between them. CDR1 is SQVTM and CDR2 is ANQGSEA in the germline V gene. This CDR3 spans 15 amino acids. The CDR3 protein is CSVEATGIGTGELFF. The CDR3 bases are TGCAGCGTTGAAGCAACAGGGATTGGCACCGGGGAGCTGTTTTTT.

This clonotype was observed at least ten times. The chain couples TRBV7-2 to TRBJ1-4, with D perhaps matching TRBD1 (5 bases). From germline, CDR1 is SGHTA and CDR2 FQGNSA. With 4 bases removed from V and 4 bases from J, the gap between germline ends came to 10 bases. This CDR3 region has 14 residues. Written as DNA, the CDR3 is TGTGCCAGCAGCTCAACGGGGCGTAATGAAAAACTGTTTTTT. Its protein is CASSSTGRNEKLFF.

In this sample, this clonotype turned up a few times. This chain joins TRBV3-1 and TRBJ2-7; no clear D. The CDR3 totals 15 residues. Deletions cut 2 bases from V and 3 bases from J, with 14 bases between. Germline CDR1 and CDR2: LGHDT and YNNKEL (reference sequence). The CDR3 spells CASSQTLKGNYEQYF. The CDR3 DNA reads TGTGCCAGCAGCCAAACGTTGAAAGGGAACTACGAGCAGTACTTC.

The genes are TRBV3-1 and TRBJ1-2, with unresolved D. Trimming cost V 4 bases and J 5 bases, with 23 bases left between them. Germline V gives CDR1 LGHDT, CDR2 YNNKEL (reference sequence). There are 17 residues in the CDR3. CDR3 in amino acids: CASSPDHASGLRYGYTF. The CDR3 coding sequence is TGTGCCAGCAGCCCCGATCACGCAAGCGGTTTGAGGTATGGCTACACCTTC.

There are many counts of this clonotype. The genes are TRBV9 and TRBJ2-3; D gene uncertain. Looked up from germline, CDR1 is SGDLS and CDR2 is YYNGEE. There are 15 residues in the CDR3. The germline V and J ends were trimmed by 3 bases and 0 bases, with 11 bases remaining between them. DNA of the CDR3: TGTGCCAGCAGCGAAAGGACGGCTAGCACAGATACGCAGTATTTT. It codes for CASSERTASTDTQYF.

The sample holds many counts of this clonotype. This chain connects TRBV12-3 or TRBV12-4 to TRBJ2-2; 9 nucleotides align to TRBD2. With V trimmed by 6 bases and J by 1 base, 9 bases remained unmatched. This CDR3 has 17 amino acids. DNA of the CDR3: TGTGCCAGCAGCCAACCGCTAGCGGGGTGGAACACCGGGGAGCTGTTTTTT. Encoded protein: CASSQPLAGWNTGELFF.

In its sample, this clonotype was seen a few times. The gene calls are TRBV6-2 or TRBV6-3 and TRBJ1-2, with TRBD1 matching 8 bases. Germline trimming cut 0 bases from V and 4 bases from J; bases unmatched to any gene: 7. CDR3 length equals 16 residues. Germline V CDR1 and CDR2: MNHEY, SVGEGT. In nucleotides, the CDR3 is TGTGCCAGCAGTTACTCGGACAGGGCCGGGAGCTATGGCTACACCTTC. Translated, it gives CASSYSDRAGSYGYTF.

This clonotype was recorded at least ten times. The V call is TRBV5-4, the J call TRBJ2-7; D remains unclear. Trimming stripped 0 bases from V and 6 bases from J, with 13 bases between. This CDR3 is built from 14 residues. Germline V lookup: CDR1 SGHNT, CDR2 YYREEE (reference sequence). CDR3 bases: TGTGCCAGCAGCTTGGTGGGCCTTGCGAGCGAGCAGTACTTC. Translating it yields CASSLVGLASEQYF.